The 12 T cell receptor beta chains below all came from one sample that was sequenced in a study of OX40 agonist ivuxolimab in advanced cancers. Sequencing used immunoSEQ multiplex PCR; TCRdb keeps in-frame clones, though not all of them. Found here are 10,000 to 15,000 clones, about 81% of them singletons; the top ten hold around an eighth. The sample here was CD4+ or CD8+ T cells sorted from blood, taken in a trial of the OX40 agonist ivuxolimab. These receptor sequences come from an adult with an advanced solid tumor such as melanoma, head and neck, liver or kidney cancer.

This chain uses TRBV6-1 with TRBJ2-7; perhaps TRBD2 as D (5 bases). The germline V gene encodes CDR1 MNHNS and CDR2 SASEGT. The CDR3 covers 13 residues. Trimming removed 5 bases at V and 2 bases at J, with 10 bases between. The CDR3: CASSHRGTYEQYF. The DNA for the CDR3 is TGTGCCAGCAGTCACCGGGGTACCTACGAGCAGTACTTC.

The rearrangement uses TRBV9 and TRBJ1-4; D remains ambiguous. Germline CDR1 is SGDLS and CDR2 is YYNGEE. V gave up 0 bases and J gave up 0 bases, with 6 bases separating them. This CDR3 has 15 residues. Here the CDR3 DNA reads TGTGCCAGCAGCGTAGGCAGTGCAACTAATGAAAAACTGTTTTTT. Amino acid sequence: CASSVGSATNEKLFF. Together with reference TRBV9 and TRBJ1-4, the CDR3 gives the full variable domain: DSGVTQTPKHLITATGQRVTLRCSPRSGDLSVYWYQQSLDQGLQFLIQYYNGEERAKGNILERFSAQQFPDLHSELNLSSLELGDSALYFCASSVGSATNEKLFFGSGTQLSVL.

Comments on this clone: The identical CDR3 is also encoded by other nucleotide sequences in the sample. CDR3 in DNA: TGTGCCAGCAGTTCTGGCTCCTACGAGCAGTACTTC. The encoded protein is CASSSGSYEQYF. The chain is built from TRBV27 and TRBJ2-7; D is ambiguous. CDR3 length: 12 amino acids. The germline V and J ends were trimmed by 4 bases and 0 bases, with 4 bases remaining between them. The germline V gene encodes CDR1 MNHEY and CDR2 SMNVEV (reference sequence).

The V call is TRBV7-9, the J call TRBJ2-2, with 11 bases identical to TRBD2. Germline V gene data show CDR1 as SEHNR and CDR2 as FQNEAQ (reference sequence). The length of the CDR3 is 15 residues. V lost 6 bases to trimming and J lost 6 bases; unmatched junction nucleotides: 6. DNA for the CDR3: TGTGCCAGCAGGCCTAGCGGGAGGAGCCCCGGGGAGCTGTTTTTT. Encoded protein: CASRPSGRSPGELFF.

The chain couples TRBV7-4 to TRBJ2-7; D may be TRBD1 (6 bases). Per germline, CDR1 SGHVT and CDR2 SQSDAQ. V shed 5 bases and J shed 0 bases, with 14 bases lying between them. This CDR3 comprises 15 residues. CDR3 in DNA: TGTGCCAGCAGCCAGGTCCGGACAGCCTCCTACGAGCAGTACTTC. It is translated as CASSQVRTASYEQYF.

For the CDR3, the DNA is TGTGCCAGCAGCTTAGACGGGACTGAAGCTTTCTTT. It codes for CASSLDGTEAFF. The chain has TRBV11-1 and TRBJ1-1; D not resolved. Trimming removed 1 base from V and 5 bases from J, with 5 bases in between. The length of the CDR3 is 12 residues. In germline, CDR1 is SGHAT, CDR2 FQDESV (reference sequence).

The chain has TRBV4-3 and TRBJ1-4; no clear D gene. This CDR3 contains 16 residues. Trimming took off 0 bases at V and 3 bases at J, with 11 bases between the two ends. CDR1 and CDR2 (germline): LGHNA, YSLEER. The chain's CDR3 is CASSQDLKVPNEKLFF. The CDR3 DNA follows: TGCGCCAGCAGCCAAGATCTTAAAGTTCCTAATGAAAAACTGTTTTTT.

The CDR3 DNA reads TGTGCCAGCAGCCCGAAGGCAGGGGGCTCTAACGAGCAGTACTTC. Its translation: CASSPKAGGSNEQYF. The J gene is TRBJ2-7, the V gene TRBV11-2, with 8 bases aligning to TRBD1. Germline V gene data show CDR1 as SGHAT and CDR2 as FQNNGV. The CDR3 has 15 amino acids. V lost 5 bases to trimming and J lost 5 bases; unmatched junction nucleotides: 11.

The DNA of the CDR3 is TGTGCCAGTTACACAGGGGATAGCAATCAGCCCCAGCATTTT. Its translation: CASYTGDSNQPQHF. The chain couples TRBV10-3 to TRBJ1-5; 7 bases fit TRBD1. Germline assignment: CDR1 ENHRY and CDR2 SYGVKD. The CDR3 is 14 residues long. The trim removed 10 bases at V and 0 bases at J, leaving 6 bases unmatched.

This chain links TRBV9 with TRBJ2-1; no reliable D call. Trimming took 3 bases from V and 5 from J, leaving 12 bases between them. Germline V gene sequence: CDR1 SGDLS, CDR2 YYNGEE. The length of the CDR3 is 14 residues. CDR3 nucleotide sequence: TGTGCCAGCAGCGACGGGCCTAACGACAATGAGCAGTTCTTC. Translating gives CASSDGPNDNEQFF.

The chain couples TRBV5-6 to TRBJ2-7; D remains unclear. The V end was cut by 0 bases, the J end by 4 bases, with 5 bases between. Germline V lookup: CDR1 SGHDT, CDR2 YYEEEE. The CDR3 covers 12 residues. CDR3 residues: CASSLAPYEQYF. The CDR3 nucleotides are TGTGCCAGCAGCTTGGCCCCGTACGAGCAGTACTTC.

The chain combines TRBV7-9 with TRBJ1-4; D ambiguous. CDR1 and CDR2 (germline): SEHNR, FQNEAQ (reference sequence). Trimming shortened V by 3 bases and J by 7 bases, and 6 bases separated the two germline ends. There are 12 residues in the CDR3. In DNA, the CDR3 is TGTGCCAGCAGCTTCAACCCTGAAAAACTGTTTTTT. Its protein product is CASSFNPEKLFF.